The 32 T cell receptor beta chains listed next were all sequenced from one sample in a study of sequential checkpoint blockade in melanoma. Treatment described: randomized to nivolumab then ipilimumab (arm A) or the reverse (arm B). Profiled with immunoSEQ multiplex PCR; TCRdb holds only in-frame clones, not every one. The table lists over 25,000 clones, 70% to 80% of them singletons. The sequencing used CD8+ T cells sorted from blood (inferred from file names), collected from a patient given nivolumab and ipilimumab in sequence. Source of these receptors: a human donor with melanoma.

The chain uses TRBV9 and TRBJ2-3, with 8 bases matching TRBD2. The ends lost 3 bases at V and 0 bases at J; junction bases unmatched: 0. Germline-derived CDR1 and CDR2 are SGDLS and YYNGEE. The CDR3 loop spans 14 amino acids. The CDR3 DNA follows: TGTGCCAGCAGCGGGACTAGCAGCACAGATACGCAGTATTTT. Protein product: CASSGTSSTDTQYF.

The rearrangement uses TRBV27 and TRBJ2-2; D gene unclear. The CDR3 loop spans 15 amino acids. Trimming stripped 4 bases from V and 4 bases from J, with 13 bases between. Germline CDR1 MNHEY, CDR2 SMNVEV (reference sequence). CDR3 nucleotide sequence: TGTGCCAGCAGTTGGGCCTATACGTTCACCGGGGAGCTGTTTTTT. Encoded protein: CASSWAYTFTGELFF.

This clone was found once. The J gene is TRBJ2-1, the V gene TRBV7-9; 9 positions agree with TRBD1. Germline CDR1 is SEHNR and CDR2 is FQNEAQ (reference sequence). V lost 5 bases, J lost 3 bases, and 8 bases stayed unmatched. CDR3 length equals 16 residues. The CDR3 is CASSAKTGGVYNEQFF. CDR3 DNA sequence: TGTGCCAGCAGCGCGAAGACAGGGGGTGTCTACAATGAGCAGTTCTTC.

V is TRBV14 and J is TRBJ2-7; a weak D match, TRBD1 (7 bases). V was pared by 5 bases and J by 2 bases, with 16 bases between. Germline V gene data show CDR1 as SGHDN and CDR2 as FVKESK. The CDR3 length is 15 residues. CDR3 nucleotide sequence: TGTGCCAGCAGCTCAGCAGGGGGGTCCACCTACGAGCAGTACTTC. It specifies CASSSAGGSTYEQYF.

This clone was observed once. The chain couples TRBV27 to TRBJ2-7; D gene ambiguous. Germline lookup yields CDR1 MNHEY and CDR2 SMNVEV (reference sequence). The CDR3 runs to 13 residues. Trimming took 6 bases from V and 2 from J, leaving 11 bases between them. The DNA for the CDR3 is TGTGCCAGCAGCCTAGGTAAGGCCTACGAGCAGTACTTC. Residues: CASSLGKAYEQYF.

This clone was counted a single time. This chain joins TRBV9 and TRBJ2-5, with 8 positions matching TRBD2. The length of the CDR3 is 16 residues. Germline values: CDR1 SGDLS, CDR2 YYNGEE. With V trimmed by 0 bases and J by 4 bases, 8 bases remained unmatched. CDR3 sequence reads: CASSVVGSGAGETQYF. CDR3 sequence (DNA): TGTGCCAGCAGCGTAGTTGGTAGCGGGGCGGGAGAGACCCAGTACTTC.

This clone was picked up one time. The gene calls are TRBV30 and TRBJ2-3; tentative D call: TRBD1 (6 bases). The CDR3 extends over 13 amino acids. V lost 5 bases and J lost 4, with 13 bases in between. Looked up from germline, CDR1 is GTSNPN and CDR2 is SVGIG (reference sequence). The CDR3 loop is CAWSRPGADTQYF. The CDR3 DNA sequence: TGTGCCTGGTCTCGGCCAGGGGCAGATACGCAGTATTTT.

The DNA for the CDR3 is TGCGCCAGCAGCCAAGAAGGGGAGACAGGGCCCTACAATGAGCAGTTCTTC. Amino acids: CASSQEGETGPYNEQFF. The chain is built from TRBV4-3 and TRBJ2-1; 7 bases are a match to TRBD1. CDR3 length equals 17 residues. The trim removed 0 bases at V and 2 bases at J, leaving 7 bases unmatched. Germline values: CDR1 LGHNA, CDR2 YSLEER.

This chain joins TRBV4-2 and TRBJ2-1; 7 bases match TRBD2. After removal of 3 bases from V and 0 bases from J, the junction contained 5 bases not matched to a gene. From germline, CDR1 is LGHNA and CDR2 YNFKEQ. This CDR3 contains 16 residues. CDR3 sequence reads: CASSHEPGGSYNEQFF. The CDR3 nucleotides read TGTGCCAGCAGCCACGAACCGGGGGGCTCCTACAATGAGCAGTTCTTC.

This chain uses TRBV6-1 with TRBJ2-3; 7 bases fit TRBD2. The CDR3 has 15 amino acids. Germline lookup yields CDR1 MNHNS and CDR2 SASEGT. The junction had 9 bases not matched to a gene; V was cut back by 6 bases and J by 3 bases. The CDR3 sequence is CASSFGRGGTDTQYF. CDR3 bases: TGTGCCAGCAGCTTTGGACGGGGAGGGACAGATACGCAGTATTTT.

CDR3 DNA sequence: TGTGCCAGCAGCCTCGACAGGGATAGGTCCTACGAGCAGTACTTC. Translating it yields CASSLDRDRSYEQYF. The chain combines TRBV4-2 with TRBJ2-7; 7 bases are shared with TRBD1. This CDR3 region has 15 residues. The germline CDR1 and CDR2 sequences are LGHNA and YNFKEQ. V shed 4 bases, J shed 1 base, and the junction held 7 bases outside the gene matches.

The J gene is TRBJ2-2, the V gene TRBV10-3; 8 positions agree with TRBD1. The germline gives CDR1 ENHRY, CDR2 SYGVKD. The CDR3 runs to 16 residues. The V gene end was trimmed by 3 bases and the J gene end by 3 bases; junction bases not matched to a gene: 6. In DNA form, the CDR3 reads TGTGCCATCAGTGAACCGGGACAGGAATACACCGGGGAGCTGTTTTTT. This translates into CAISEPGQEYTGELFF.

The chain has TRBV11-3 and TRBJ2-1; 9 positions match TRBD2. In germline, CDR1 is SGHNT, CDR2 YENEEA. There are 15 residues in the CDR3. Trimming removed 5 bases from V and 7 bases from J; junction bases left unmatched: 9. DNA for the CDR3: TGTGCCAGCAGCCAAGAGCCAGCGGGGGGTAATGAGCAGTTCTTC. Encoded protein: CASSQEPAGGNEQFF.

In its sample, this clone was seen a few times. This sequence joins TRBV7-9 and TRBJ1-1; a possible D gene is TRBD1 (5 bases). CDR1 and CDR2 from the germline V gene are SEHNR and FQNEAQ (reference sequence). This CDR3 has 12 amino acids. With 1 base removed from V and 7 bases from J, the gap between germline ends came to 7 bases. This CDR3 reads CASSLGQREAFF. In DNA, the CDR3 is TGTGCCAGCAGCTTAGGACAGCGTGAAGCTTTCTTT.

The chain uses TRBV7-2 and TRBJ2-1; D is perhaps TRBD1 (5 bases). Trimming left V 5 bases short and J 2 bases short, with 10 bases between. Germline V gene data show CDR1 as SGHTA and CDR2 as FQGNSA. The length of the CDR3 is 14 residues. The CDR3 sequence is CASSLQGPYNEQFF. In DNA, the CDR3 is TGTGCCAGCAGCCTCCAGGGCCCCTACAATGAGCAGTTCTTC.

The chain recombines TRBV5-1 with TRBJ2-5; perhaps TRBD1 as D (8 bases). CDR3 length: 14 residues. Looked up from germline, CDR1 is SGHRS and CDR2 is YFSETQ. V was clipped by 0 bases and J by 5 bases, with 11 bases between them. CDR3: CASSLDRGGETQYF. The CDR3 nucleotides read TGCGCCAGCAGCTTGGACAGGGGGGGCGAGACCCAGTACTTC. The full variable domain, its missing parts supplied by reference TRBV5-1 and TRBJ2-5, is KAGVTQTPRYLIKTRGQQVTLSCSPISGHRSVSWYQQTPGQGLQFLFEYFSETQRNKGNFPGRFSGRQFSNSRSEMNVSTLELGDSALYLCASSLDRGGETQYFGPGTRLLVL.

V and J are TRBV25-1 and TRBJ2-3; D is perhaps TRBD1 (6 bases). CDR1 and CDR2 from the germline V gene are MGHDK and SYGVNS. This CDR3 region has 15 residues. V lost 1 base, J lost 3 bases, and 11 bases lay in between. CDR3 sequence: CASSEWTVGTDTQYF. The CDR3 DNA follows: TGTGCCAGCAGTGAATGGACAGTCGGGACAGATACGCAGTATTTT.

Notes on this clone: Other DNA sequences of this sample code for an identical CDR3. The rearrangement links TRBV19 to TRBJ1-2, with D possibly TRBD1 on 5 matching bases. V was trimmed by 6 bases and J by 1 base, leaving 9 bases between them. The CDR3 runs to 13 residues. Germline V gene lookup returns CDR1 LNHDA and CDR2 SQIVND (reference sequence). CDR3 sequence (DNA): TGTGCCAGTAGCGTGACAGTTAACTATGGCTACACCTTC. It encodes CASSVTVNYGYTF.

The chain couples TRBV7-9 to TRBJ2-5, with 8 bases that match TRBD2. The CDR3 is 16 amino acids. After removal of 5 bases from V and 3 bases from J, the junction contained 11 bases not matched to a gene. Germline V CDR1 and CDR2: SEHNR, FQNEAQ (reference sequence). The CDR3 is CASSPLYEAGEETQYF. CDR3 nucleotide sequence: TGTGCCAGCAGCCCCTTATACGAAGCGGGGGAAGAGACCCAGTACTTC.

The rearrangement links TRBV7-9 to TRBJ1-5; TRBD1 is a possible D gene (5 bases). V shed 1 base and J shed 4 bases, with 8 bases lying between them. The CDR3 is 14 residues long. The germline CDR1 and CDR2 sequences are SEHNR and FQNEAQ (reference sequence). CDR3 DNA sequence: TGTGCCAGCAGCTTAGTGGGGGGGAATCAGCCCCAGCATTTT. It translates to CASSLVGGNQPQHF.

The chain combines TRBV21-1 with TRBJ2-7; the table's D call, TRBD2, was not checked against the DNA. TRBV21-1 has pseudogene status. The CDR3 runs to 15 residues. CDR3 sequence: CASIRVGGDSYEQYF. In DNA, the CDR3 is TGTGCCAGCATCAGAGTAGGGGGGGATTCCTACGAGCAGTACTTC.

This clone has just a few counts. This chain links TRBV4-1 with TRBJ1-4, with D tentatively TRBD1 (5 bases). The V end was cut by 1 base, the J end by 8 bases, with 11 bases between. CDR3 length equals 14 residues. Germline V gives CDR1 MGHRA, CDR2 YSYEKL. The CDR3: CASSQVQGGEKLFF. CDR3 in DNA: TGCGCCAGCAGCCAAGTGCAGGGAGGGGAAAAACTGTTTTTT.

The chain carries TRBV28 and TRBJ2-7, with D tentatively TRBD2 (7 bases). This CDR3 contains 13 residues. From germline, CDR1 is MDHEN and CDR2 SYDVKM. With 8 bases removed from V and 4 bases from J, the gap between germline ends came to 15 bases. The CDR3 region has the DNA TGTGCCAGCTGGGGGGGCAGGGTATACGAGCAGTACTTC. It yields the protein CASWGGRVYEQYF.

V gene TRBV7-6 combines with J gene TRBJ2-5; TRBD2 might be the D (5 bases). V was clipped by 6 bases and J by 2 bases, with 10 bases between them. The germline V gene has CDR1 SGHVS and CDR2 FNYEAQ. The CDR3 is made up of 13 amino acids. CDR3 region: CASSTDSQETQYF. Here the CDR3 DNA reads TGTGCCAGCAGTACGGACTCTCAAGAGACCCAGTACTTC. Supplemented by reference TRBV7-6 and TRBJ2-5, the full variable domain reads GAGVSQSPRYKVTKRGQDVALRCDPISGHVSLYWYRQALGQGPEFLTYFNYEAQQDKSGLPNDRFSAERPEGSISTLTIQRTEQRDSAMYRCASSTDSQETQYFGPGTRLLVL.

This sequence joins TRBV29-1 and TRBJ1-2; the D is unclear. There are 11 residues in the CDR3. Germline CDR1 reads SQVTM; CDR2 reads ANQGSEA. With 8 bases removed from V and 4 bases from J, the gap between germline ends came to 11 bases. CDR3 protein: CSTPELYGYTF. The CDR3 DNA reads as TGCAGCACCCCGGAGCTCTATGGCTACACCTTC.

The gene calls are TRBV6-5 and TRBJ1-1; D not resolved. The CDR3 extends over 13 amino acids. The germline V and J ends were trimmed by 2 bases and 5 bases, with 9 bases remaining between them. Germline V gives CDR1 MNHEY, CDR2 SVGAGI. The CDR3 loop reads CASSYVRETEAFF. CDR3 coding DNA: TGTGCCAGCAGTTACGTTCGGGAGACTGAAGCTTTCTTT.

The V call is TRBV7-9, the J call TRBJ2-7, with D perhaps TRBD1 (6 bases). The CDR3 sequence is 14 residues long. Germline V gives CDR1 SEHNR, CDR2 FQNEAQ (reference sequence). With 3 bases removed from V and 3 bases from J, the gap between germline ends came to 12 bases. The CDR3 coding sequence is TGTGCCAGCAGCTTGCAGGGGACAAACTACGAGCAGTACTTC. Translation: CASSLQGTNYEQYF.

The sample holds a few counts of this clone. This sequence joins TRBV5-4 and TRBJ2-3; D may be TRBD2 (5 bases). This CDR3 has 16 residues. With 2 bases removed from V and 2 bases from J, the gap between germline ends came to 15 bases. Germline V gene lookup returns CDR1 SGHNT and CDR2 YYREEE (reference sequence). The CDR3 DNA sequence: TGTGCCAGCAGCTTTGGACTCCCCCTTACCACAGATACGCAGTATTTT. It codes for CASSFGLPLTTDTQYF.

The rearrangement links TRBV5-3 to TRBJ2-1; the match to TRBD2 covers 9 bases. TRBV5-3 is an open reading frame, and its role is uncertain. The length of the CDR3 is 15 residues. With 8 bases clipped from V and 7 bases from J, the junction kept 13 bases outside the gene matches. CDR3 nucleotides: TGTGCCAGCAGCCAAGAGCCAGCGGGGGGTAATGAGCAGTTCTTC. It codes for CASSQEPAGGNEQFF.

A note on this clone: The CDR3 does not close with the conserved phenylalanine or tryptophan, likely indicating a read error. The limits of the CDR3 on the DNA are not certain, so only TCRdb's listed CDR3 is given. CDR3 protein: CASSETGLPY. The rearrangement joins TRBV2 to TRBJ2-4; the table assigns TRBD2, which was not confirmed against the DNA. A total of 10 residues make up the CDR3, ends included. Per germline, CDR1 SNHLY and CDR2 FYNNEI.

This clone was detected only a few times. The chain combines TRBV7-3 with TRBJ2-3, with TRBD1 matching over 10 bases. Germline CDR1 and CDR2: SGHTA and FQGTGA. V trimming: 5 bases; J trimming: 5 bases; junction bases outside the gene matches: 4. The CDR3 runs to 14 residues. As DNA, the CDR3 is TGTGCCAGCAGCCCGACAGGGGGCGTAGATACGCAGTATTTT. Translating gives CASSPTGGVDTQYF.

The chain combines TRBV29-1 with TRBJ2-3; D gene ambiguous. From germline, CDR1 is SQVTM and CDR2 ANQGSEA. The V and J ends lost 2 bases and 1 base respectively, with 4 bases between them. This CDR3 spans 12 amino acids. CDR3 coding DNA: TGCAGCGTTGAACAGGGCACAGATACGCAGTATTTT. Its translation is CSVEQGTDTQYF.